These 10 T cell receptor beta chains were all obtained from the same sample, sequenced in a study of long-term antiretroviral therapy in people with HIV. It was version v3.0 of the immunoSEQ assay that was run at survey level. The protocol was immunoSEQ multiplex PCR, while the TCRdb copy is restricted to in-frame clones and leaves out a portion. This repertoire shows about 28,000 clones, about 95% found once; its top ten account for around 8%. The sample was unsorted PBMCs, taken approximately 6.1 years after starting antiretroviral therapy. All receptors come from a man in his thirties or forties with HIV.

This clone appeared once. The chain employs TRBV5-3 and TRBJ2-7; 7 bases are shared with TRBD2. TRBV5-3 is noted as an ORF with a role that remains uncertain. The CDR3 is 14 residues long. Trimming removed 9 bases from V and 0 bases from J; junction bases left unmatched: 9. The CDR3 nucleotides are TGTGCCACAATCCAGGCTAGCGGCTCCTACGAGCAGTACTTC. Encoded protein: CATIQASGSYEQYF.

To note about this clone: The germline gene is not matched at one end of the junction; a read error may be the cause. The CDR3 sequence: CASSPTGSSEQYF. In DNA, the CDR3 is TGTGCCAGCTCACCGACAGGTTCCTCCGAGCAGTACTTC. The J gene is TRBJ2-7, the V gene TRBV18; D perhaps matches TRBD1 (6 bases). This CDR3 is built from 13 residues. Germline V gene data show CDR1 as KGHSH and CDR2 as LQKENI.

This clone appeared a single time. The chain is built from TRBV10-3 and TRBJ2-3; 11 nucleotides match TRBD1. Germline V lookup: CDR1 ENHRY, CDR2 SYGVKD. V was pared by 8 bases and J by 5 bases, with 3 bases of the junction left unmatched. This CDR3 region has 13 residues. In DNA, the CDR3 is TGTGCCATCGGACAGGGGGCATTAGATACGCAGTATTTT. Translating gives CAIGQGALDTQYF.

In its sample, this clone was seen once. The chain combines TRBV5-8 with TRBJ2-4, with 8 bases that match TRBD1. The CDR3 runs to 15 residues. Germline V lookup: CDR1 SGHTS, CDR2 YDEGEE. V gave up 5 bases and J gave up 2 bases; unmatched junction bases: 6. DNA of the CDR3: TGTGCCAGCAGTTCAACAGGGGGTTCCAAAAACATTCAGTACTTC. Protein: CASSSTGGSKNIQYF.

V is TRBV2 and J is TRBJ2-7, with 11 positions matching TRBD2. This CDR3 is 15 amino acids long. The germline CDR1 and CDR2 sequences are SNHLY and FYNNEI. V lost 3 bases, J lost 9 bases, and 10 bases stayed unmatched. The chain's CDR3 is CASSERLAGLSVQYF. The CDR3 DNA is TGTGCCAGCAGTGAGCGACTAGCGGGACTATCTGTGCAGTACTTC.

The chain carries TRBV28 and TRBJ2-7, with 7 bases identical to TRBD1. Germline CDR1 and CDR2: MDHEN and SYDVKM. Trimming at V came to 6 bases and at J to 3 bases, leaving 11 bases not matched to a gene. The CDR3 extends over 15 amino acids. CDR3 protein: CASSPEGTVVYEQYF. Written as DNA, the CDR3 is TGTGCCAGCAGCCCCGAGGGGACAGTTGTCTACGAGCAGTACTTC.

V gene TRBV29-1 combines with J gene TRBJ2-7; possibly TRBD1 or TRBD2 for D (5 bases each). Germline-derived CDR1 and CDR2 are SQVTM and ANQGSEA. CDR3 length equals 12 residues. The V end was cut by 5 bases, the J end by 3 bases, with 11 bases between. CDR3 residues: CSVRWDDYEQYF. DNA for the CDR3: TGCAGCGTTAGGTGGGACGACTACGAGCAGTACTTC.

CDR3 sequence reads: CASSLPPGAGANVLTF. CDR3 DNA sequence: TGTGCCAGCAGTTTACCTCCAGGGGCAGGGGCCAACGTCCTGACTTTC. The chain carries TRBV28 and TRBJ2-6; possible D gene TRBD1, 6 bases. Germline CDR1 reads MDHEN; CDR2 reads SYDVKM. V was trimmed by 2 bases and J by 4 bases, leaving 12 bases between them. This CDR3 region has 16 residues.

The J gene is TRBJ1-1, the V gene TRBV5-6; D remains unclear. The CDR3 consists of 15 residues. The germline CDR1 and CDR2 sequences are SGHDT and YYEEEE. With 7 bases removed from V and 3 bases from J, the gap between germline ends came to 19 bases. The CDR3 DNA reads as TGTGCCAGCGCCACCGGGTATTTGGACGACACTGAAGCTTTCTTT. Encoded protein: CASATGYLDDTEAFF.

This CDR3 reads CASSRDRGYEQYF. The CDR3 region has the DNA TGCGCCAGCAGCCGGGACAGGGGCTACGAGCAGTACTTC. The J gene is TRBJ2-7, the V gene TRBV5-1, with 10 bases aligning to TRBD1. This CDR3 spans 13 amino acids. The V segment lost 4 bases and the J segment 3 bases; nucleotides outside the gene matches: 1. In germline, CDR1 is SGHRS, CDR2 YFSETQ.